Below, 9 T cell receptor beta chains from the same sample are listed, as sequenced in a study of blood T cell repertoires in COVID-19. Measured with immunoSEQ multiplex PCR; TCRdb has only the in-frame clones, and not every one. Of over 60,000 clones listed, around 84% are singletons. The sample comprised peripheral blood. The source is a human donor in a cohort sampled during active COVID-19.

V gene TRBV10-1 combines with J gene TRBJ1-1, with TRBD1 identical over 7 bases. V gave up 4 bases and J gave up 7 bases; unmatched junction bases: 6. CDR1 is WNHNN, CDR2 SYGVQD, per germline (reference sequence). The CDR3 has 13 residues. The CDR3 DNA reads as TGCGCCAGCAGTGGGGGACAGCCCCTTGAAGCTTTCTTT. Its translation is CASSGGQPLEAFF.

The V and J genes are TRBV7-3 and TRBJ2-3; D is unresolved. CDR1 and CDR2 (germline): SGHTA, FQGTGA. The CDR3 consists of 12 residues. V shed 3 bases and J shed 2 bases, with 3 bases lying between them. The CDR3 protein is CASSFNTDTQYF. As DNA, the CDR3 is TGTGCCAGCAGCTTTAACACAGATACGCAGTATTTT.

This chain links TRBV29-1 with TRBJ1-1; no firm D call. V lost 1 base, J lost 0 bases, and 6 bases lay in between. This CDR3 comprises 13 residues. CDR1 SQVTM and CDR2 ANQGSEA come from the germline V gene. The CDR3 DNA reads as TGCAGCGTTGAAGGAAACTTGAACACTGAAGCTTTCTTT. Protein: CSVEGNLNTEAFF.

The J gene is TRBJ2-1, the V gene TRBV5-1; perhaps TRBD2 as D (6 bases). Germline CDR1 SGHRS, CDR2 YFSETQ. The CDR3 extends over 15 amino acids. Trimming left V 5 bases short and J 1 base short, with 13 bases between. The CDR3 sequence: CASRSGTPSYNEQFF. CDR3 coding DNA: TGCGCCAGCAGGTCCGGGACTCCATCCTACAATGAGCAGTTCTTC.

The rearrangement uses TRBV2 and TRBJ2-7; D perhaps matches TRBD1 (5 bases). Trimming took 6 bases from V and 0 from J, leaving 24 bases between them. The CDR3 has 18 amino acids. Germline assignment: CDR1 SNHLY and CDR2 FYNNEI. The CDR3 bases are TGTGCCAGCAGGGCTGGGTCAATCGACAGTGCCCCCTCCTACGAGCAGTACTTC. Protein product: CASRAGSIDSAPSYEQYF.

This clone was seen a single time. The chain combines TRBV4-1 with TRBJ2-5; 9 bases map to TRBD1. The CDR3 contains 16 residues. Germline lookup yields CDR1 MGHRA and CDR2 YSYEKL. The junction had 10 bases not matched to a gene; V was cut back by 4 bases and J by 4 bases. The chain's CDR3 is CASSPRTGQGGETQYF. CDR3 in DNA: TGCGCCAGCAGCCCCCGCACGGGACAGGGAGGAGAGACCCAGTACTTC.

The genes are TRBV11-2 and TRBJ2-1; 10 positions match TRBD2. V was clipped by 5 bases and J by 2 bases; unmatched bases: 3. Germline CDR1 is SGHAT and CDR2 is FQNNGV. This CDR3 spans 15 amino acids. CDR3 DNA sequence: TGTGCCAGCAGCCCTGGACTAGCGGCCTACAATGAGCAGTTCTTC. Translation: CASSPGLAAYNEQFF.

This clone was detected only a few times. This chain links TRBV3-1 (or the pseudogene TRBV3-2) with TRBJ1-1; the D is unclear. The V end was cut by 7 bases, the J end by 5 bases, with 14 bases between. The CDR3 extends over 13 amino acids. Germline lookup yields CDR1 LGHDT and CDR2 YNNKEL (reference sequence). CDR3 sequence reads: CASTERYGTEAFF. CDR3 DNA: TGTGCCAGCACCGAGAGATACGGGACTGAAGCTTTCTTT.

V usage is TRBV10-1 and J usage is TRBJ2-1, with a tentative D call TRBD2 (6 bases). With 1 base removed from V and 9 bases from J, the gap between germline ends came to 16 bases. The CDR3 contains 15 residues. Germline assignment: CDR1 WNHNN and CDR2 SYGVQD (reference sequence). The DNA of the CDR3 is TGCGCCAGCAGTGAGTACGCGGGGACGCTCATTGAGCAGTTCTTC. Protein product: CASSEYAGTLIEQFF.